The 9 T cell receptor beta chains presented below share a single source sample, sequenced in a study of control samples from healthy donors and cancer patients. TCRdb keeps only in-frame clones here, not all; method: immunoSEQ multiplex PCR. Altogether roughly 120,000 clones are present, roughly 93% being singletons, with the ten largest covering roughly 2.5%. Material for sequencing was blood. All receptors come from a man aged 30 to 45 in good health.

The V and J genes are TRBV5-1 and TRBJ2-5; possibly TRBD1 for D (5 bases). This CDR3 spans 13 amino acids. Germline CDR1 SGHRS, CDR2 YFSETQ. V was cut by 4 bases and J by 1 base, with 8 bases left in between. As DNA, the CDR3 is TGCGCCAGCAGCCTAGGGGCCCAAGAGACCCAGTACTTC. Its translation: CASSLGAQETQYF.

V gene TRBV12-5 combines with J gene TRBJ1-1, with 7 bases matching TRBD1. Unmatched junction bases numbered 6, after V lost 6 bases and J lost 2 bases. Germline V CDR1 and CDR2: LGHNT, FRNRAP. The CDR3 has 14 residues. DNA for the CDR3: TGTGCTAGTGGACCCACAGGGGCTAACACTGAAGCTTTCTTT. This sequence encodes CASGPTGANTEAFF.

V gene TRBV19 combines with J gene TRBJ2-1, with 13 nucleotides matching TRBD2. The CDR3 runs to 15 residues. Germline CDR1 LNHDA, CDR2 SQIVND (reference sequence). V was clipped by 5 bases and J by 9 bases; unmatched bases: 7. The CDR3 DNA reads TGTGCCAGTAGTCCACTAGCGGGGGGGCCTGGTGAGCAGTTCTTC. Translated, it gives CASSPLAGGPGEQFF.

The J gene is TRBJ1-3, the V gene TRBV11-2; a weak D match, TRBD1 (5 bases). Per germline, CDR1 SGHAT and CDR2 FQNNGV. This CDR3 spans 13 amino acids. V was shortened by 5 bases and J by 12 bases, with 17 bases between the two germline ends. CDR3 bases: TGTGCCAGCAGCCCCCTTGGGGGACGACTCATATATTTT. This translates into CASSPLGGRLIYF. Full variable domain (missing parts from reference TRBV11-2 and TRBJ1-3): EAGVAQSPRYKIIEKRQSVAFWCNPISGHATLYWYQQILGQGPKLLIQFQNNGVVDDSQLPKDRFSAERLKGVDSTLKIQPAKLEDSAVYLCASSPLGGRLIYFGEGSWLTVV.

V is TRBV24-1 and J is TRBJ2-5, with D perhaps given as TRBD1 or TRBD2 (5 bases each). Trimming left V 8 bases short and J 5 bases short, with 14 bases between. CDR1 is KGHDR, CDR2 SFDVKD, per germline. The length of the CDR3 is 13 residues. CDR3 protein: CATKPTWGETQYF. CDR3 coding DNA: TGTGCCACCAAACCCACCTGGGGGGAGACCCAGTACTTC.

The CDR3 DNA reads as TGTGCCAGTAGTATATCCCAAGAGACCCAGTACTTC. Its translation: CASSISQETQYF. This rearrangement joins TRBV19 to TRBJ2-5; no reliable D call. CDR3 length equals 12 residues. V dropped 2 bases and J dropped 1 base, with 2 bases sitting between them. Germline values: CDR1 LNHDA, CDR2 SQIVND (reference sequence).

The V call is TRBV24-1, the J call TRBJ1-2; D is unclear. V was clipped by 5 bases and J by 4 bases, with 10 bases between them. Germline lookup yields CDR1 KGHDR and CDR2 SFDVKD. The CDR3 consists of 13 residues. CDR3 region: CATSVTLFYGYTF. The DNA for the CDR3 is TGTGCCACCAGTGTTACCCTCTTCTATGGCTACACCTTC.

The V call is TRBV20-1, the J call TRBJ1-5; D uncertain. Trimming took off 3 bases at V and 2 bases at J, with 11 bases between the two ends. The CDR3 consists of 14 residues. CDR1 and CDR2 (germline): DFQATT, SNEGSKA (reference sequence). For the CDR3, the DNA is TGCAGTGCTAGTGGAGGATGGGGCAATCAGCCCCAGCATTTT. Protein sequence: CSASGGWGNQPQHF.

J is TRBJ2-2 and V is TRBV10-1; perhaps TRBD1 as D (6 bases). The V and J ends lost 7 bases and 4 bases respectively, with 13 bases between them. This CDR3 spans 14 amino acids. The germline V gene encodes CDR1 WNHNN and CDR2 SYGVQD (reference sequence). The CDR3 sequence is CASNIGTFTGELFF. CDR3 DNA sequence: TGCGCCAGCAATATAGGGACATTCACCGGGGAGCTGTTTTTT.